The next 20 T cell receptor beta chains were all read from a single sample in a study of blood T cell repertoires in COVID-19 (dated by TCRdb to between 2020 and 2021). The library was made by the immunoSEQ multiplex PCR assay. TCRdb re-hosts the immuneACCESS table, in-frame sequences only. Its copies lack some clones; in the studies checked, an unresolved V gene accounts for under half of them, and the cause for the rest is not known. The sample includes 540,000 or so clones, with 85% to 90% observed a single time. The ten largest account for 7.5% to 9% of the sample. Input material: peripheral blood. Receptors originate from a woman aged 45-59 years with COVID-19, enrolled during active disease.

Here the CDR3 DNA reads TGTGCCAGCAGTAAAAACAGGGGGCCAGGGCAGCCCCAGCATTTT. Its translation is CASSKNRGPGQPQHF. This chain uses TRBV7-8 with TRBJ1-5, with 9 positions matching TRBD1. This CDR3 is 15 amino acids long. V lost 6 bases and J lost 7; bases outside the gene matches: 10. CDR1 and CDR2 from the germline V gene are SGHVS and FQNEAQ.

The V call is TRBV6-5, the J call TRBJ2-1, with D unresolved. Trimming cost V 6 bases and J 3 bases, with 6 bases left between them. CDR1 MNHEY and CDR2 SVGAGI come from the germline V gene. This CDR3 is built from 12 residues. CDR3 DNA: TGTGCCAGCAGCTCCCTCTACAATGAGCAGTTCTTC. Its protein product is CASSSLYNEQFF.

The chain links TRBV27 to TRBJ1-2; possible D gene TRBD1, 5 bases. V shed 6 bases and J shed 0 bases, with 8 bases lying between them. Germline CDR1 reads MNHEY; CDR2 reads SMNVEV (reference sequence). The CDR3 spans 13 residues. The CDR3 nucleotides are TGTGCCAGCAGACGGGGGGCTAACTATGGCTACACCTTC. It codes for CASRRGANYGYTF.

The table lists this clone with a count of one. The rearrangement uses TRBV3-1 (or the pseudogene TRBV3-2) and TRBJ1-2; D ambiguous. Trimming shortened V by 0 bases and J by 7 bases, and 9 bases separated the two germline ends. CDR3 length: 13 residues. From germline, CDR1 is LGHDT and CDR2 YNNKEL (reference sequence). The CDR3 region is CASSQDLRGGYTF. Written as DNA, the CDR3 is TGTGCCAGCAGCCAAGATCTGCGGGGTGGCTACACCTTC.

The CDR3 bases are TGTGCCTCCAGACAGGGACAAAATTCACCCCTCCACTTT. It translates to CASRQGQNSPLHF. The rearrangement links TRBV28 to TRBJ1-6; 7 nucleotides line up with TRBD1. The ends lost 11 bases at V and 7 bases at J; junction bases unmatched: 8. Germline values: CDR1 MDHEN, CDR2 SYDVKM. This CDR3 region has 13 residues. Supplemented by reference TRBV28 and TRBJ1-6, the full variable domain reads DVKVTQSSRYLVKRTGEKVFLECVQDMDHENMFWYRQDPGLGLRLIYFSYDVKMKEKGDIPEGYSVSREKKERFSLILESASTNQTSMYLCASRQGQNSPLHFGNGTRLTVT.

The chain has TRBV5-1 and TRBJ2-1; perhaps TRBD2 as D (6 bases). The V and J ends lost 3 bases and 3 bases respectively, with 10 bases between them. The CDR3 loop spans 14 amino acids. The V gene's germline CDR1 is SGHRS and CDR2 YFSETQ. The CDR3 region is CASSSGGDYNEQFF. DNA for the CDR3: TGCGCCAGCAGCTCCGGCGGGGACTACAATGAGCAGTTCTTC.

The rearrangement links TRBV10-3 to TRBJ2-2, with 9 bases that match TRBD1. Trimming at V came to 4 bases and at J to 6 bases, leaving 9 bases not matched to a gene. The CDR3 covers 16 residues. From germline, CDR1 is ENHRY and CDR2 SYGVKD. CDR3 sequence reads: CAISGPGQGPAGELFF. Here the CDR3 DNA reads TGTGCCATCAGTGGCCCGGGACAGGGACCCGCCGGGGAGCTGTTTTTT.

The chain joins TRBV7-6 to TRBJ2-5; no reliable D call. Germline loops: CDR1 SGHVS, CDR2 FNYEAQ. V lost 2 bases and J 1 base, leaving 11 bases between the germline ends. The length of the CDR3 is 15 residues. The CDR3 region is CASSLRPGPQETQYF. In DNA, the CDR3 is TGTGCCAGCAGCTTACGACCGGGTCCCCAAGAGACCCAGTACTTC.

This chain uses TRBV3-1 (or the pseudogene TRBV3-2) with TRBJ2-7; TRBD2 aligns across 12 bases. V was pared by 4 bases and J by 4 bases, with 2 bases of the junction left unmatched. This CDR3 has 14 residues. The V gene's germline CDR1 is LGHDT and CDR2 YNNKEL (reference sequence). The CDR3 loop reads CASSPSGGAYEQYF. The CDR3 DNA sequence: TGTGCCAGCAGCCCTAGCGGGGGGGCTTACGAGCAGTACTTC.

The V and J genes are TRBV7-8 and TRBJ1-3; possibly TRBD1 for D (6 bases). Germline loops: CDR1 SGHVS, CDR2 FQNEAQ. Trimming stripped 5 bases from V and 1 base from J, with 9 bases between. The CDR3 totals 14 residues. For the CDR3, the DNA is TGTGCCAGCAGCCAACAGGGATCTGGAAACACCATATATTTT. Translation gives CASSQQGSGNTIYF. Drawing the rest from reference TRBV7-8 and TRBJ1-3, the complete variable domain is GAGVSQSPRYKVAKRGQDVALRCDPISGHVSLFWYQQALGQGPEFLTYFQNEAQLDKSGLPSDRFFAERPEGSVSTLKIQRTQQEDSAVYLCASSQQGSGNTIYFGEGSWLTVV.

The V gene is TRBV5-4, the J gene TRBJ1-2; tentatively, D is TRBD1 (6 bases). Germline values: CDR1 SGHNT, CDR2 YYREEE (reference sequence). The CDR3 length is 16 residues. V was shortened by 3 bases and J by 9 bases, with 24 bases between the two germline ends. The CDR3 DNA follows: TGTGCCAGCAGCTCCGCGGTCGGACAGCCTGGTGGGAGCTACACCTTC. Translated, it gives CASSSAVGQPGGSYTF. The whole variable domain, filled in from reference TRBV5-4 and TRBJ1-2, reads ETGVTQSPTHLIKTRGQQVTLRCSSQSGHNTVSWYQQALGQGPQFIFQYYREEENGRGNFPPRFSGLQFPNYSSELNVNALELDDSALYLCASSSAVGQPGGSYTFGSGTRLTVV.

V gene TRBV27 combines with J gene TRBJ1-2; D may be TRBD1 (6 bases). Germline CDR1 MNHEY, CDR2 SMNVEV (reference sequence). The CDR3 contains 16 residues. With 7 bases removed from V and 0 bases from J, the gap between germline ends came to 18 bases. The chain's CDR3 is CASTPRQGSANYGYTF. The CDR3 DNA sequence: TGTGCCAGCACCCCACGCCAGGGGTCAGCTAACTATGGCTACACCTTC.

The chain is built from TRBV9 and TRBJ1-2; 9 bases fit TRBD1. The CDR3 has 15 residues. V was pared by 0 bases and J by 7 bases, with 7 bases of the junction left unmatched. The germline V gene encodes CDR1 SGDLS and CDR2 YYNGEE. CDR3 amino acids: CASSVEGQGRSGYTF. In nucleotides, the CDR3 is TGTGCCAGCAGCGTAGAGGGACAGGGCCGAAGTGGCTACACCTTC.

This chain links TRBV29-1 with TRBJ1-2; D remains unclear. V lost 0 bases to trimming and J lost 9 bases, with 11 bases between them. The CDR3 contains 12 residues. The germline CDR1 and CDR2 sequences are SQVTM and ANQGSEA. The CDR3 region has the DNA TGCAGCGTTGAAGATCTTGGGCGTAGCTACACCTTC. Its protein is CSVEDLGRSYTF. The variable domain in full, with the rest retrieved from reference TRBV29-1 and TRBJ1-2, is SAVISQKPSRDICQRGTSLTIQCQVDSQVTMMFWYRQQPGQSLTLIATANQGSEATYESGFVIDKFPISRPNLTFSTLTVSNMSPEDSSIYLCSVEDLGRSYTFGSGTRLTVV.

The chain carries TRBV27 and TRBJ2-1; 7 positions agree with TRBD2. The V segment lost 2 bases and the J segment 6 bases; nucleotides outside the gene matches: 4. Germline V gene data show CDR1 as MNHEY and CDR2 as SMNVEV (reference sequence). This CDR3 region has 14 residues. This chain's CDR3 is CASSLPGGVNEQFF. For the CDR3, the DNA is TGTGCCAGCAGTTTACCGGGGGGAGTCAATGAGCAGTTCTTC.

The V call is TRBV3-1 (or the pseudogene TRBV3-2), the J call TRBJ1-1; no definite D call. CDR1 is LGHDT and CDR2 is YNNKEL in the germline V gene (reference sequence). Trimming pared 4 bases from V and 5 bases from J, leaving 20 bases between. This CDR3 is built from 16 residues. This chain's CDR3 is CASSPKLDRESTEAFF. The CDR3 region has the DNA TGTGCCAGCAGCCCCAAGTTGGACCGGGAGAGTACTGAAGCTTTCTTT.

J is TRBJ1-2 and V is TRBV6-1, with TRBD1 as a possible D gene (6 bases). The CDR3 runs 14 residues. Germline CDR1 is MNHNS and CDR2 is SASEGT. The V and J ends lost 3 bases and 6 bases respectively, with 14 bases between them. For the CDR3, the DNA is TGTGCCAGCAGTGACGTGGGGGCGCCGGATGGCTACACCTTC. Protein sequence: CASSDVGAPDGYTF.

The chain employs TRBV3-1 (or the pseudogene TRBV3-2) and TRBJ1-2, with D possibly matching TRBD1 (6 bases). This CDR3 contains 12 residues. CDR1 LGHDT and CDR2 YNNKEL come from the germline V gene (reference sequence). Trimming left V 3 bases short and J 8 bases short, with 10 bases between. Here the CDR3 reads CASSHPGEGYTF. Here the CDR3 DNA reads TGTGCCAGCAGCCACCCAGGGGAGGGCTACACCTTC.

The genes are TRBV7-9 and TRBJ2-5; 9 bases match TRBD2. The germline V gene has CDR1 SEHNR and CDR2 FQNEAQ (reference sequence). The V segment lost 1 base and the J segment 2 bases; nucleotides outside the gene matches: 14. The CDR3 has 19 residues. The CDR3, as DNA: TGTGCCAGCAGCTTAGGTTTCAGAGCGGGGGGCTTGGAACAAGAGACCCAGTACTTC. Translated, it gives CASSLGFRAGGLEQETQYF.

This clone was detected only once. The rearrangement joins TRBV4-1 to TRBJ1-1; TRBD1 is a possible D gene (5 bases). CDR1 is MGHRA, CDR2 YSYEKL, per germline. CDR3 length equals 17 residues. V was pared by 1 base and J by 5 bases, with 20 bases between. CDR3: CASSQAAGEGAGTEAFF. Written as DNA, the CDR3 is TGCGCCAGCAGCCAAGCGGCGGGGGAAGGGGCAGGGACTGAAGCTTTCTTT.